Following are 26 T cell receptor beta chains from one sample sequenced in a study of T cell responses to AZD1222 COVID-19 vaccine (dated by TCRdb to the early 2020s). Receptor amplification or capture employed the immunoSEQ multiplex PCR assay. TCRdb limited this immuneACCESS table to in-frame rearrangements with V and J called. A share of clones is missing; checked studies link under half to unresolved V genes, and the rest is unexplained. The sample profile shows roughly 140,000 clones; around 91% of them were found once. The biggest ten clones account for about 4.6% of the sample. Per the publication, the time point label means: baseline before first vaccination. The sequencing used peripheral blood, collected on day 0 of AZD1222 vaccination. These receptors were taken from an adult in good health.

The V and J genes are TRBV11-1 and TRBJ2-5; no definite D call. This CDR3 spans 14 amino acids. Germline CDR1 reads SGHAT; CDR2 reads FQDESV (reference sequence). Trimming left V 2 bases short and J 0 bases short, with 7 bases between. The CDR3 nucleotides are TGTGCCAGCAGCTTAAGTTTCAACCAAGAGACCCAGTACTTC. Its protein is CASSLSFNQETQYF.

The rearrangement joins TRBV27 to TRBJ1-4, with D unclear. Trimming took off 0 bases at V and 4 bases at J, with 12 bases between the two ends. Germline V CDR1 and CDR2: MNHEY, SMNVEV (reference sequence). The CDR3 runs to 16 residues. CDR3: CASSLSTPHINEKLFF. The DNA for the CDR3 is TGTGCCAGCAGTTTATCCACGCCTCACATTAATGAAAAACTGTTTTTT.

The rearrangement joins TRBV5-4 to TRBJ2-7; 7 bases are a match to TRBD2. The junction had 8 bases not matched to a gene; V was cut back by 4 bases and J by 4 bases. The germline V gene has CDR1 SGHNT and CDR2 YYREEE (reference sequence). The CDR3 is 14 residues long. CDR3 residues: CASSASGTVYEQYF. For the CDR3, the DNA is TGTGCCAGCAGCGCGAGCGGGACGGTTTACGAGCAGTACTTC.

This clone was picked up one time. V gene TRBV19 combines with J gene TRBJ2-5; no reliable D call. The CDR3 spans 13 residues. Germline V gene lookup returns CDR1 LNHDA and CDR2 SQIVND (reference sequence). V was trimmed by 3 bases and J by 1 base, leaving 6 bases between them. This chain's CDR3 is CASSIDLQETQYF. As DNA, the CDR3 is TGTGCCAGTAGTATCGACCTCCAAGAGACCCAGTACTTC. The complete variable domain, with remaining parts taken from reference TRBV19 and TRBJ2-5, reads DGGITQSPKYLFRKEGQNVTLSCEQNLNHDAMYWYRQDPGQGLRLIYYSQIVNDFQKGDIAEGYSVSREKKESFPLTVTSAQKNPTAFYLCASSIDLQETQYFGPGTRLLVL.

This clone has only one observation. The chain carries TRBV21-1 and TRBJ1-4; TRBD1 reflects the table's D call only, with no check against the DNA. TRBV21-1 is a listed pseudogene. This CDR3 is built from 15 residues. CDR3 in amino acids: CASSKRDTANEKLFF. CDR3 sequence (DNA): TGTGCCAGCAGCAAAAGGGACACTGCTAATGAAAAACTGTTTTTT.

The chain joins TRBV18 to TRBJ2-3; 7 nucleotides align to TRBD1. The germline V gene has CDR1 KGHSH and CDR2 LQKENI. This CDR3 has 16 amino acids. V was clipped by 6 bases and J by 6 bases; unmatched bases: 15. This CDR3 is CASSGKGAGARDTQYF. The CDR3 nucleotides read TGTGCCAGCTCCGGAAAGGGGGCAGGGGCTCGCGATACGCAGTATTTT. Full variable domain (outside the CDR3, taken from reference TRBV18 and TRBJ2-3): NAGVMQNPRHLVRRRGQEARLRCSPMKGHSHVYWYRQLPEEGLKFMVYLQKENIIDESGMPKERFSAEFPKEGPSILRIQQVVRGDSAAYFCASSGKGAGARDTQYFGPGTRLTVL.

The J gene is TRBJ2-2, the V gene TRBV7-2; D is undetermined. There are 14 residues in the CDR3. Trimming pared 1 base from V and 7 bases from J, leaving 10 bases between. Germline loops: CDR1 SGHTA, CDR2 FQGNSA. DNA for the CDR3: TGTGCCAGCAGCTTAGATATCGTGTTCGGGGAGCTGTTTTTT. This translates into CASSLDIVFGELFF.

The chain employs TRBV5-4 and TRBJ2-7; TRBD1 matches at 7 bases. V shed 0 bases and J 7 bases; nucleotides not matched to a gene: 10. CDR1 is SGHNT, CDR2 YYREEE, per germline (reference sequence). The CDR3 spans 15 residues. Here the CDR3 reads CASSLDGTADLEQYF. CDR3 DNA sequence: TGTGCCAGCAGCTTGGATGGGACAGCAGATTTAGAGCAGTACTTC.

This sequence joins TRBV10-3 and TRBJ1-1; D might be TRBD1 (5 bases). V was shortened by 4 bases and J by 0 bases, with 9 bases between the two germline ends. The CDR3 extends over 14 amino acids. Germline CDR1 is ENHRY and CDR2 is SYGVKD. The CDR3 loop is CAISGGDLNTEAFF. In DNA, the CDR3 is TGTGCCATCAGTGGAGGGGACCTGAACACTGAAGCTTTCTTT.

The rearrangement joins TRBV7-9 to TRBJ1-3; no reliable D call. This CDR3 is 16 amino acids long. Trimming stripped 5 bases from V and 0 bases from J, with 14 bases between. CDR1 SEHNR and CDR2 FQNEAQ come from the germline V gene (reference sequence). The DNA for the CDR3 is TGTGCCAGCAGCCTAGTGATATCGGCCTCTGGAAACACCATATATTTT. It is translated as CASSLVISASGNTIYF.

The chain links TRBV13 to TRBJ2-7; D remains unclear. The CDR3 has 12 residues. Germline V lookup: CDR1 PRHDT, CDR2 FYEKMQ (reference sequence). V lost 5 bases and J 1 base, leaving 6 bases between the germline ends. Written as DNA, the CDR3 is TGTGCCAGCAGCCCTACGTCCTACGAGCAGTACTTC. Translation gives CASSPTSYEQYF.

This clone was picked up one time. DNA for the CDR3: TGTGCCAGCAGCTTGGTACAGGGGGCGAATGAAGCTTTCTTT. Translating gives CASSLVQGANEAFF. The rearrangement links TRBV7-9 to TRBJ1-1, with 9 nucleotides matching TRBD1. Trimming removed 3 bases from V and 7 bases from J; junction bases left unmatched: 6. The germline CDR1 and CDR2 sequences are SEHNR and FQNEAQ (reference sequence). The CDR3 contains 14 residues.

This chain uses TRBV5-1 with TRBJ2-2; D gene ambiguous. This CDR3 contains 15 residues. CDR1 and CDR2 (germline): SGHRS, YFSETQ. Trimming cost V 4 bases and J 5 bases, with 15 bases left between them. The CDR3, as DNA: TGCGCCAGCAGCCTGGACGCTCTGGGGACCGGGGAGCTGTTTTTT. Translating it yields CASSLDALGTGELFF. The full variable domain, rest sourced from reference TRBV5-1 and TRBJ2-2, is KAGVTQTPRYLIKTRGQQVTLSCSPISGHRSVSWYQQTPGQGLQFLFEYFSETQRNKGNFPGRFSGRQFSNSRSEMNVSTLELGDSALYLCASSLDALGTGELFFGEGSRLTVL.

This rearrangement joins TRBV2 to TRBJ1-6; TRBD1 matches at 9 bases. Germline V lookup: CDR1 SNHLY, CDR2 FYNNEI. The CDR3 is 16 residues long. Trimming removed 2 bases from V and 2 bases from J; junction bases left unmatched: 1. This CDR3 reads CASSETGGTYNSPLHF. The CDR3 DNA sequence: TGTGCCAGCAGTGAAACAGGGGGCACCTATAATTCACCCCTCCACTTT.

The chain employs TRBV19 and TRBJ2-1; TRBD1 is a possible D gene (6 bases). The CDR3 loop spans 14 amino acids. The ends were cut back, 9 bases at V and 4 bases at J, with 16 bases in the middle. The germline V gene has CDR1 LNHDA and CDR2 SQIVND (reference sequence). The CDR3 loop reads CASRTGSLYNEQFF. The CDR3 DNA reads TGTGCCAGCCGAACAGGGTCCCTGTACAATGAGCAGTTCTTC.

The rearrangement links TRBV6-2 or TRBV6-3 to TRBJ1-2, with a weak D call TRBD1 (5 bases). Germline CDR1 is MNHEY and CDR2 is SVGEGT. Deletions cut 5 bases from V and 7 bases from J, with 17 bases between. The CDR3 has 14 residues. CDR3 sequence (DNA): TGTGCCAGCAGTCCCTTGGGACTTGGGGGTGGCTACACCTTC. This encodes CASSPLGLGGGYTF.

This clone was counted between two and nine times. The CDR3 sequence: CASSPGRGTNTEAFF. The DNA of the CDR3 is TGTGCCAGCAGCCCTGGACGGGGGACGAACACTGAAGCTTTCTTT. The rearrangement links TRBV28 to TRBJ1-1, with D maybe TRBD1 (5 bases). Germline CDR1 is MDHEN and CDR2 is SYDVKM. The V and J ends lost 6 bases and 1 base respectively, with 15 bases between them. The CDR3 length is 15 residues.

The chain carries TRBV4-3 and TRBJ2-3; D remains unclear. The germline V gene encodes CDR1 LGHNA and CDR2 YSLEER. The V end lost 4 bases, the J end lost 2 bases, and 19 bases lay between the germline ends. CDR3 length: 17 residues. The CDR3 DNA reads TGCGCCAGCAGCCCCTTCAACGAGGTGAGATTCACAGATACGCAGTATTTT. This sequence encodes CASSPFNEVRFTDTQYF.

This chain connects TRBV5-4 to TRBJ1-1, with D unresolved. The germline V and J ends were trimmed by 2 bases and 0 bases, with 2 bases remaining between them. Germline V gene lookup returns CDR1 SGHNT and CDR2 YYREEE (reference sequence). The CDR3 covers 12 residues. CDR3 sequence (DNA): TGTGCCAGCAGCTTCATGAACACTGAAGCTTTCTTT. Translated: CASSFMNTEAFF.

Comment on this clone: A read error may produce the germline difference seen at one junction end. Other nucleotide sequences in the sample specify the same CDR3. This chain connects TRBV19 to TRBJ2-7, with TRBD2 matching over 8 bases. The CDR3 has 15 amino acids. CDR1 is LNHDA and CDR2 is SQIVND in the germline V gene (reference sequence). CDR3 in DNA: TGTGCCAGTAGCATAGGGGCGGGAGGAAGCTACGAGCAGTACTTC. Translation: CASSIGAGGSYEQYF. The entire variable domain, with the rest obtained from reference TRBV19 and TRBJ2-7, is as follows: DGGITQSPKYLFRKEGQNVTLSCEQNLNHDAMYWYRQDPGQGLRLIYYSQIVNDFQKGDIAEGYSVSREKKESFPLTVTSAQKNPTAFYLCASSIGAGGSYEQYFGPGTRLTVT.

V usage is TRBV9 and J usage is TRBJ2-7; TRBD2 matches 9 bases. Per germline, CDR1 SGDLS and CDR2 YYNGEE. Losses at the gene ends were 0 bases for V and 7 bases for J; bases not matched to a gene: 8. This CDR3 is built from 15 residues. The CDR3 sequence is CASSVGAGGPWEQYF. DNA for the CDR3: TGTGCCAGCAGCGTAGGGGCGGGAGGGCCATGGGAGCAGTACTTC.

The V gene is TRBV7-2, the J gene TRBJ1-3; D ambiguous. Germline loops: CDR1 SGHTA, CDR2 FQGNSA. The V and J ends lost 5 bases and 0 bases respectively, with 11 bases between them. CDR3 length: 15 residues. The chain's CDR3 is CASSAHTSSGNTIYF. For the CDR3, the DNA is TGTGCCAGCAGCGCCCACACGAGCTCTGGAAACACCATATATTTT.

The rearrangement joins TRBV3-1 (or the pseudogene TRBV3-2) to TRBJ1-3; D not resolved. V was shortened by 4 bases and J by 0 bases, with 7 bases between the two germline ends. Germline V CDR1 and CDR2: LGHDT, YNNKEL (reference sequence). This CDR3 is built from 14 residues. The CDR3 coding sequence is TGTGCCAGCAGCCGGGATATCTCTGGAAACACCATATATTTT. This translates into CASSRDISGNTIYF.

The chain carries TRBV6-5 and TRBJ2-1; 7 bases align to TRBD2. The CDR3 consists of 13 residues. Trimming at V came to 8 bases and at J to 9 bases, leaving 10 bases not matched to a gene. Germline V gene data show CDR1 as MNHEY and CDR2 as SVGAGI. CDR3 DNA sequence: TGTGCCAGCGCCTCCTTCTCGGGGGGTGAGCAGTTCTTC. Encoded protein: CASASFSGGEQFF.

The V gene is TRBV6-1, the J gene TRBJ1-4; D is undetermined. Germline CDR1 reads MNHNS; CDR2 reads SASEGT. The germline V and J ends were trimmed by 2 bases and 1 base, with 11 bases remaining between them. The CDR3 length is 16 residues. In DNA form, the CDR3 reads TGTGCCAGCAGTGAATGGGCAGGTGAAACTAATGAAAAACTGTTTTTT. Translating it yields CASSEWAGETNEKLFF.

This clone was recorded once. Other DNA sequences within the sample encode an identical CDR3. The chain joins TRBV5-1 to TRBJ1-1; D possibly corresponds to TRBD1 (6 bases). V dropped 2 bases and J dropped 1 base, with 6 bases sitting between them. Germline V lookup: CDR1 SGHRS, CDR2 YFSETQ. The CDR3 loop spans 13 amino acids. The CDR3, as DNA: TGCGCCAGCAGCTTACAGGGGAACACTGAAGCTTTCTTT. Translating gives CASSLQGNTEAFF. The entire variable domain, with the rest obtained from reference TRBV5-1 and TRBJ1-1, is as follows: KAGVTQTPRYLIKTRGQQVTLSCSPISGHRSVSWYQQTPGQGLQFLFEYFSETQRNKGNFPGRFSGRQFSNSRSEMNVSTLELGDSALYLCASSLQGNTEAFFGQGTRLTVV.